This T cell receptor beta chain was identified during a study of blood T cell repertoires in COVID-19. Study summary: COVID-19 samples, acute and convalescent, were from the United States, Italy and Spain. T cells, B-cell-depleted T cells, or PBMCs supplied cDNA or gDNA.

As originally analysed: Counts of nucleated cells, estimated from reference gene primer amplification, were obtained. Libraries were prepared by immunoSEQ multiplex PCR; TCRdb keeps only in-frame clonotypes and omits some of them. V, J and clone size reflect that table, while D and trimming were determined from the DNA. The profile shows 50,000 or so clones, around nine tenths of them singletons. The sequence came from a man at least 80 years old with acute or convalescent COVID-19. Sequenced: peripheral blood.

The CDR3 DNA is TGCAGTGTTCACAGGGACGAGCAGTACTTC. Translation: CSVHRDEQYF. The chain uses TRBV20-1 and TRBJ2-7, with D possibly matching TRBD1 (6 bases). The CDR3 totals 10 residues. V shed 7 bases and J shed 5 bases, with 9 bases lying between them. In germline, CDR1 is DFQATT, CDR2 SNEGSKA (reference sequence).